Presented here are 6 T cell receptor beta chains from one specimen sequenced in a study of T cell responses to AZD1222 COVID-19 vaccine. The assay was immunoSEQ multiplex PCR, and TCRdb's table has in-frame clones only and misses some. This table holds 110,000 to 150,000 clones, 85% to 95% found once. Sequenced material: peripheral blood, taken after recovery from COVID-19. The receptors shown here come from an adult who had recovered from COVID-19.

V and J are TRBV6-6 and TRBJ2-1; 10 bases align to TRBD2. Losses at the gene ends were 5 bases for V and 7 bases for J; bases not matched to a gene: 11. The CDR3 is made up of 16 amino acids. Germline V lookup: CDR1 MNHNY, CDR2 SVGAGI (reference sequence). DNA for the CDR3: TGTGCCAGCAGTCGATTCGGGACTAGCGATGGGAATGAGCAGTTCTTC. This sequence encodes CASSRFGTSDGNEQFF.

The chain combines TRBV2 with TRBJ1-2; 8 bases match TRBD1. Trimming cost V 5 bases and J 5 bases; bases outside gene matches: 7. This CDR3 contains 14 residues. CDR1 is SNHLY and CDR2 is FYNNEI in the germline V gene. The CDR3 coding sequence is TGTGCCAGCAGTTTTACAGGGGGGTATTATGGCTACACCTTC. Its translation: CASSFTGGYYGYTF.

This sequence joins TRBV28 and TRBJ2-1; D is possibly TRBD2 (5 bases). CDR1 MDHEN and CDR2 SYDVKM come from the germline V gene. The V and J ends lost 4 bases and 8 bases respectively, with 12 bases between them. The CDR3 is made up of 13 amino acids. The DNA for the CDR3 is TGTGCCAGCAGTTACCCTGAGCGGCATGAGCAGTTCTTC. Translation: CASSYPERHEQFF.

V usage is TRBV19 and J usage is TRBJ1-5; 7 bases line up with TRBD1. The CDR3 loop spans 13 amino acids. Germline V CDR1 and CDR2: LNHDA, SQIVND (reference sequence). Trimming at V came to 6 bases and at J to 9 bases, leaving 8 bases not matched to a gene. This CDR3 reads CASSQRQGLPQHF. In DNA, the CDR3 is TGTGCCAGTAGCCAAAGACAGGGCTTGCCCCAGCATTTT.

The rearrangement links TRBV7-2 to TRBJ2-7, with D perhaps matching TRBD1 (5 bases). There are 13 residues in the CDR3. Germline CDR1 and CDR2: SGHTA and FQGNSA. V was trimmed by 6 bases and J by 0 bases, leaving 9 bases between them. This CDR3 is CASRDMISYEQYF. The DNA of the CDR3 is TGTGCCAGCAGGGACATGATCTCCTACGAGCAGTACTTC.

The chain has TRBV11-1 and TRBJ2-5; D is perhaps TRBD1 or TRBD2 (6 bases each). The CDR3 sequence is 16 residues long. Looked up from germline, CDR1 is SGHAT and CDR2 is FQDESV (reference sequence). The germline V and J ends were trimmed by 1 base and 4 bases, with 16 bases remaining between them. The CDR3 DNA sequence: TGTGCCAGCAGCTTAGGGGGGGCCAGGTGGGGAGAGACCCAGTACTTC. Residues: CASSLGGARWGETQYF.